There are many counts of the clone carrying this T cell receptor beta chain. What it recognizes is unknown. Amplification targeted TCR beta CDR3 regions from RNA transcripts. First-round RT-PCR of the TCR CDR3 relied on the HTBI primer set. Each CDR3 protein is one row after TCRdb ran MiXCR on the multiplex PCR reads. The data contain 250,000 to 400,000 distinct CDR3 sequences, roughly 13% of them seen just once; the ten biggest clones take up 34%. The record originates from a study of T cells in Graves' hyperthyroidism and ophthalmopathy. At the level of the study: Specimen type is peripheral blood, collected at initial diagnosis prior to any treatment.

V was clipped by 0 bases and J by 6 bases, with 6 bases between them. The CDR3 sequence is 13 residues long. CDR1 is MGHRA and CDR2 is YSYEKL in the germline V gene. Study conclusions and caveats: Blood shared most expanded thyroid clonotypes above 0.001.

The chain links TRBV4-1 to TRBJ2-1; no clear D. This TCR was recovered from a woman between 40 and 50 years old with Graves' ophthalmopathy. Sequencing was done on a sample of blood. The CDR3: CASSQDHGNEQFF. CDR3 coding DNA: TGCGCCAGCAGCCAAGATCACGGCAATGAGCAGTTCTTC.